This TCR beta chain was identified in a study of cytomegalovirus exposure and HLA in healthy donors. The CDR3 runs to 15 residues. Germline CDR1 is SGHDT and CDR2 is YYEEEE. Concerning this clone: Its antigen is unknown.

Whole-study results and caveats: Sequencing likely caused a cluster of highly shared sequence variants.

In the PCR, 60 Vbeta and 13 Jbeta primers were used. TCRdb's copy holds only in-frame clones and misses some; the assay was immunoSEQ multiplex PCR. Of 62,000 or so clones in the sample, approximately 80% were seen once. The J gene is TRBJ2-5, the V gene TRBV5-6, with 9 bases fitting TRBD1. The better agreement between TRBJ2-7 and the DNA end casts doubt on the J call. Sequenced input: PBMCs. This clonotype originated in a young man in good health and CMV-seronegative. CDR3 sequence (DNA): TGTGCCAGCAGCCCCGGACAGGGGTGGGCCTACGAGCAGTACTTC. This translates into CASSPGQGWAYEQYF.